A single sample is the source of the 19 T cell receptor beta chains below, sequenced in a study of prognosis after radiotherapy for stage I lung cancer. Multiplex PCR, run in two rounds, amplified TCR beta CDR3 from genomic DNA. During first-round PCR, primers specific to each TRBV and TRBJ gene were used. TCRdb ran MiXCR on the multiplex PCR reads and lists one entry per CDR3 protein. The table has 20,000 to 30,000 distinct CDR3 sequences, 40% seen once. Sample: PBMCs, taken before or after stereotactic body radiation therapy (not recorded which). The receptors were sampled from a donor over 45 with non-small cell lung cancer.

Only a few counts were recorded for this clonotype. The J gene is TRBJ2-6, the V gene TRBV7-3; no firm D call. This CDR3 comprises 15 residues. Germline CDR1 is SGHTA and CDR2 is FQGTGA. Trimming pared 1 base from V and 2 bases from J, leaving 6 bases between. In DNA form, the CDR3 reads TGTGCCAGCAGCTTAAGCCTCGCTGGGGCCAACGTCCTGACTTTC. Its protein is CASSLSLAGANVLTF.

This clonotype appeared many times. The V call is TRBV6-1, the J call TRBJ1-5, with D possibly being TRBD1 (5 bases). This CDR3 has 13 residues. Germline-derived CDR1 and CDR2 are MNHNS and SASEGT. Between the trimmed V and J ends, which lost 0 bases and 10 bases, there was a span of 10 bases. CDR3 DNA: TGTGCCAGCAGTGAAGCGTTAAGGGGACCCCAGCATTTT. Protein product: CASSEALRGPQHF.

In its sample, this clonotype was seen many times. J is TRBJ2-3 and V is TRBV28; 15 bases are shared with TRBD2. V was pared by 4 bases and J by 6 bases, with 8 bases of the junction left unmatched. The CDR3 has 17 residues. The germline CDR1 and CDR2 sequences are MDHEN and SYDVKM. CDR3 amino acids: CASSSPGLAGGGDTQYF. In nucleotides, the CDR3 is TGTGCCAGCAGTTCACCGGGACTAGCGGGAGGTGGTGATACGCAGTATTTT.

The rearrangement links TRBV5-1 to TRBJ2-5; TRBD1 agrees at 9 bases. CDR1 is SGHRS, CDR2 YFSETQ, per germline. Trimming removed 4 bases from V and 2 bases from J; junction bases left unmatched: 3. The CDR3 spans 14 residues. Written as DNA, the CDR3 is TGCGCCAGCAGCCCGGACAGGGGACAAGAGACCCAGTACTTC. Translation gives CASSPDRGQETQYF. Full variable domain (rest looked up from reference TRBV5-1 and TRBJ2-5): KAGVTQTPRYLIKTRGQQVTLSCSPISGHRSVSWYQQTPGQGLQFLFEYFSETQRNKGNFPGRFSGRQFSNSRSEMNVSTLELGDSALYLCASSPDRGQETQYFGPGTRLLVL.

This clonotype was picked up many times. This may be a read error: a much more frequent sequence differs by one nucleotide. CDR3 residues: CASSPWDRDGQYF. In DNA form, the CDR3 reads TGTGCCAGCAGCCCCTGGGACAGGGACGGGCAGTACTTC. The chain is built from TRBV11-2 and TRBJ2-7; 9 bases are shared with TRBD1. Unmatched junction bases numbered 8, after V lost 5 bases and J lost 9 bases. This CDR3 is 13 amino acids long. Germline loops: CDR1 SGHAT, CDR2 FQNNGV.

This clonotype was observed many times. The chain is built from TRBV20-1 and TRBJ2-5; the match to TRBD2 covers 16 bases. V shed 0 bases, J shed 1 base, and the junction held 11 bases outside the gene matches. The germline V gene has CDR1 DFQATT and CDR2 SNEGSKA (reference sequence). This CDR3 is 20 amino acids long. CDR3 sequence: CSARDLSGTSGRGIQETQYF. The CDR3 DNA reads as TGCAGTGCTAGAGATCTATCCGGGACTAGCGGGAGGGGGATCCAAGAGACCCAGTACTTC.

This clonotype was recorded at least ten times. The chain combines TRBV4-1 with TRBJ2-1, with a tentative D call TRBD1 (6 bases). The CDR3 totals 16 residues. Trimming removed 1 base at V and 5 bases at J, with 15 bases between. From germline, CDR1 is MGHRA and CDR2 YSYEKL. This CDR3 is CASSQGQDRYDNEQFF. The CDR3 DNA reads TGCGCCAGCAGCCAAGGGCAGGACAGATATGACAATGAGCAGTTCTTC.

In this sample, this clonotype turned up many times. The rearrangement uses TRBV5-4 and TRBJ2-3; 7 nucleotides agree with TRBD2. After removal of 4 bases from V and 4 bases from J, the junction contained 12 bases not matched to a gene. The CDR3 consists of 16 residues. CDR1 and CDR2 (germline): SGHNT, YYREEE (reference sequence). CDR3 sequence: CASSERLAGSSDTQYF. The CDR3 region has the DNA TGTGCCAGCAGCGAGCGACTAGCTGGTTCTTCAGATACGCAGTATTTT.

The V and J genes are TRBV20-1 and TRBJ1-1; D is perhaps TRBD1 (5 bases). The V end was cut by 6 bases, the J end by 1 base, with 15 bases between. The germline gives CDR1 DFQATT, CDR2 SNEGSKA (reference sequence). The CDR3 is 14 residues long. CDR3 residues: CSASRDGRNTEAFF. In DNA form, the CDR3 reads TGCAGTGCGAGCAGGGATGGGAGGAACACTGAAGCTTTCTTT.

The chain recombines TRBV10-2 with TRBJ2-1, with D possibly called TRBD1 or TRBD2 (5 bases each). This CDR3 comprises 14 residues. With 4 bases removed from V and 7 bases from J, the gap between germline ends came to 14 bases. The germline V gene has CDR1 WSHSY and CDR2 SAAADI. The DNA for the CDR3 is TGCGCCAGCAGTGCCTCAGGGACGGAGAATGAGCAGTTCTTC. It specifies CASSASGTENEQFF.

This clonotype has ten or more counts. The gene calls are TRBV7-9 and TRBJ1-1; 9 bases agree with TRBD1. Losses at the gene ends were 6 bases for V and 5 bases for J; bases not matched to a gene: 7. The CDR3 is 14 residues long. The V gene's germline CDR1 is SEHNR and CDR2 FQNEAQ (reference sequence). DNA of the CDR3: TGTGCCAGCAGGATACAGGGGGCTAGGACTGAAGCTTTCTTT. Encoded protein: CASRIQGARTEAFF.

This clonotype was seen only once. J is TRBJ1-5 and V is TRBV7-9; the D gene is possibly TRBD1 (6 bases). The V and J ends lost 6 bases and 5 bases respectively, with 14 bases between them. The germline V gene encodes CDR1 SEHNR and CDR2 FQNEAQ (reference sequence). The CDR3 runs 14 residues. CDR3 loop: CASSIRDTDQPQHF. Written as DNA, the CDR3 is TGTGCCAGCAGTATCCGGGACACCGATCAGCCCCAGCATTTT.

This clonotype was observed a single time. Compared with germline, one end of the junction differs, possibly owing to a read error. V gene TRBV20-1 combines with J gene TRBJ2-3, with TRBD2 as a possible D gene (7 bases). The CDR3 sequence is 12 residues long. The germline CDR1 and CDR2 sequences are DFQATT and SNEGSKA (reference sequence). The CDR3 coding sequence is TGCAGTGCAAGAGGGGGGGGGGGTACGCAGTATTTT. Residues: CSARGGGGTQYF.

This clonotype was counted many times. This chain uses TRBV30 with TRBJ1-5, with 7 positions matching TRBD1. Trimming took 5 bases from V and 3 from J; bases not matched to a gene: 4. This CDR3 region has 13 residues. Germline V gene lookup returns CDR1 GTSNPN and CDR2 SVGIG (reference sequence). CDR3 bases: TGTGCCTGGGGGACAGCCCACAATCAGCCCCAGCATTTT. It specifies CAWGTAHNQPQHF.

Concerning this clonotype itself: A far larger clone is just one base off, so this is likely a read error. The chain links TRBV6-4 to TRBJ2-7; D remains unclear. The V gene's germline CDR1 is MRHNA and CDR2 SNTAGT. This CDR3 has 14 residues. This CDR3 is CANSYSDSRSEQYF. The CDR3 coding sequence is TGTGCCAACAGTTACTCGGATAGTAGATCCGAGCAGTACTTC.

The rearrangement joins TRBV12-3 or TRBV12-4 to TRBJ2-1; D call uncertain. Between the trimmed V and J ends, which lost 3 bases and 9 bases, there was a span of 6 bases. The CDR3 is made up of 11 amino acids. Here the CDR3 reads CASSLGVEQFF. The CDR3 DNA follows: TGTGCCAGCAGTTTGGGCGTTGAGCAGTTCTTC.

As DNA, the CDR3 is TGTGCCAGCATTAGTTACGGACAGGGGTCCAACAATGAGCAGTTCTTC. This encodes CASISYGQGSNNEQFF. This chain uses TRBV12-3 or TRBV12-4 with TRBJ2-1; TRBD1 aligns across 9 bases. The J segment lost 5 bases and the V segment lost 7 bases, leaving 12 bases of the junction unmatched. CDR3 length: 16 residues.

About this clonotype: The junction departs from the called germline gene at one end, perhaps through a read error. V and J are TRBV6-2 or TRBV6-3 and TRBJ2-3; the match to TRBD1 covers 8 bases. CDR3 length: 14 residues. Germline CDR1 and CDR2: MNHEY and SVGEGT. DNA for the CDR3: TGTGCCAGCAGTTGGGGGACAGGCACATATACGCAGTATTTT. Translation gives CASSWGTGTYTQYF.

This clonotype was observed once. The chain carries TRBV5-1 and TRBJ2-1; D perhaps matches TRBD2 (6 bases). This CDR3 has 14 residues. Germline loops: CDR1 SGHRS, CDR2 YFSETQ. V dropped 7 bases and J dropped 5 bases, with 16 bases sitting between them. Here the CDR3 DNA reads TGCGCCAGCCGGTGGAGGGAATCTAACAATGAGCAGTTCTTC. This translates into CASRWRESNNEQFF.